These T cell receptor beta chains were read from a single sample in a study of beta chain features in type 1 diabetes. Sequencing was performed with immunoSEQ multiplex PCR; in TCRdb, only in-frame clones are kept and a portion is missing. Among more than 130,000 clones listed, about 7% were seen once. The sample was central memory CD4+ T cells from blood. The receptors here all came from a woman aged 25 to 39 in good health. Both conserved end residues are part of each CDR3. A D gene is named only where the DNA matches it firmly. Only part of the rows carry a size: once, few, many, or a class if the clone is expanded.

TRBJ2-5	TRBV7-2	-	TRBD2	CASSPRVSGAGAAQYF	TGTGCCAGCAGCCCCAGGGTTAGCGGGGCGGGTGCGGCCCAGTACTTC
TRBJ2-1	TRBV7-9	many	-	CASSRGYNEQFF	TGTGCCAGCAGCCGGGGGTACAATGAGCAGTTCTTC
TRBJ2-7	TRBV7-8	-	TRBD2	CASSKTSGGYEQYF	TGTGCCAGCAGCAAAACTAGCGGGGGCTACGAGCAGTACTTC
TRBJ2-5	TRBV5-1	-	TRBD2	CASSLGLAGGETQYF	TGCGCCAGCAGCTTGGGACTAGCGGGAGGAGAGACCCAGTACTTC
TRBJ2-2	TRBV7-9	-	TRBD1	CARSKGQPNTGELFF	TGTGCTCGCTCGAAGGGACAGCCGAACACCGGGGAGCTGTTTTTT
TRBJ1-4	TRBV25-1	-	-	CASSEYRGTNEKLFF	TGTGCCAGCAGTGAATACAGGGGCACTAATGAAAAACTGTTTTTT
TRBJ2-7	TRBV11-1	few	TRBD2	CASSFQHSGSSEQYF	TGTGCCAGCAGCTTCCAACATAGCGGGAGTAGCGAGCAGTACTTC
TRBJ2-1	TRBV4-3	many	TRBD2	CASSQQGLAGANEQFF	TGCGCCAGCAGCCAACAGGGACTAGCGGGAGCCAATGAGCAGTTCTTC
TRBJ2-5	TRBV10-3	few	TRBD1	CAISVRQGAGETQYF	TGTGCCATCAGTGTTAGGCAGGGGGCAGGAGAGACCCAGTACTTC
TRBJ2-7	TRBV9	many	TRBD2	CASKRDSGSGDEQYF	TGTGCCAGCAAGCGCGATAGCGGGAGTGGCGACGAGCAGTACTTC
TRBJ2-5	TRBV7-2	few	TRBD1	CASSYGQGQETQYF	TGTGCCAGCAGCTATGGACAGGGCCAAGAGACCCAGTACTTC
TRBJ2-2	TRBV28	few	-	CASSLFLDTGELFF	TGTGCCAGCAGTTTATTTCTTGACACCGGGGAGCTGTTTTTT
TRBJ1-5	TRBV4-2	few	TRBD1	CASSQGQGDRPQHF	TGTGCCAGCAGCCAAGGACAGGGCGATAGGCCCCAGCATTTT
TRBJ2-7	TRBV29-1	-	TRBD1	CSVSLGQGANEQYF	TGCAGCGTTAGCCTCGGACAGGGGGCCAACGAGCAGTACTTC